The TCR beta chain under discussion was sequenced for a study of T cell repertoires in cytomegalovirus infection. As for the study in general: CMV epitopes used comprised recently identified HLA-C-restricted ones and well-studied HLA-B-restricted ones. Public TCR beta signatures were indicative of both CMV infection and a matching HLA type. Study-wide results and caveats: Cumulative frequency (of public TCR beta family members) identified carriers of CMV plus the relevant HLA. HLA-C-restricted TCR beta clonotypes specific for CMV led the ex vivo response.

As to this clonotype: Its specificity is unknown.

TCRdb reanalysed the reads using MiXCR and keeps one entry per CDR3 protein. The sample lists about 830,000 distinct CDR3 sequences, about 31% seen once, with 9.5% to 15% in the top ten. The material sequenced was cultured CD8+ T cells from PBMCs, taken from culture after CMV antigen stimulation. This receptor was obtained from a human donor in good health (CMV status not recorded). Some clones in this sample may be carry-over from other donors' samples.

The CDR3 loop is CASSETTDRPNEKLFF. In DNA, the CDR3 is TGTGCCAGCAGCGAAACAACGGACAGGCCCAATGAAAAACTGTTTTTT. The chain uses TRBV7-6 and TRBJ1-4; the match to TRBD1 covers 7 bases. The CDR3 is 16 residues long. CDR1 and CDR2 (germline): SGHVS, FNYEAQ. J gave up 5 bases and V 5 bases, and 11 bases lay outside the gene matches.